These 2 T cell receptor beta chains originate from one sample sequenced in a study of blood T cell repertoires in COVID-19. Here immunoSEQ multiplex PCR was the method, and the copy in TCRdb shows in-frame clones only, minus some. The table shows 250,000 to 350,000 clones, with roughly 84% occurring only once. Sequenced: peripheral blood. Receptors were obtained from a person aged 65 to 85 with COVID-19, enrolled during active disease.

The V and J genes are TRBV6-2 or TRBV6-3 and TRBJ2-2; TRBD2 matches at 10 bases. The germline CDR1 and CDR2 sequences are MNHEY and SVGEGT. The V gene end was trimmed by 2 bases and the J gene end by 6 bases; junction bases not matched to a gene: 9. The CDR3 sequence is 17 residues long. The CDR3 loop is CASSYGTSVSRAGELFF. DNA for the CDR3: TGTGCCAGCAGTTACGGGACTAGCGTTTCACGGGCCGGGGAGCTGTTTTTT.

The V gene is TRBV5-1, the J gene TRBJ2-2; 8 bases are a match to TRBD1. This CDR3 region has 15 residues. V lost 4 bases and J lost 3; bases outside the gene matches: 5. Per germline, CDR1 SGHRS and CDR2 YFSETQ. CDR3 sequence: CASSESTGDTGELFF. CDR3 coding DNA: TGCGCCAGCAGCGAATCGACAGGGGACACCGGGGAGCTGTTTTTT. The entire variable domain, with the rest obtained from reference TRBV5-1 and TRBJ2-2, is as follows: KAGVTQTPRYLIKTRGQQVTLSCSPISGHRSVSWYQQTPGQGLQFLFEYFSETQRNKGNFPGRFSGRQFSNSRSEMNVSTLELGDSALYLCASSESTGDTGELFFGEGSRLTVL.